The TCR beta chain described here comes from a study of identical twins. No donor was unhealthy or non-Caucasian. TCRdb re-called the 5' RACE reads with MiXCR, one entry per CDR3 protein. Seen here are about 220,000 distinct CDR3 sequences, roughly 7.5% observed once, and the top ten hold around 1.8%. Germline-derived CDR1 and CDR2 are LGHNA and YNFKEQ. The CDR3 extends over 14 amino acids. The germline V and J ends were trimmed by 5 bases and 0 bases, with 9 bases remaining between them. These data were likewise used in another study, on yellow fever vaccine responses in identical twins. As that study records: Twins reportedly showed a vaccine T cell response that seemed partly convergent and partly personalized.

J is TRBJ2-3 and V is TRBV4-2; unclear D gene. Sequencing was done on a sample of memory (CD45RO+) T cells sorted from blood. The source of this sequence is a woman between 18 and 29 years old in good health. The DNA of the CDR3 is TGTGCCAGCAGCTCCCAGGATAGCACAGATACGCAGTATTTT. It is translated as CASSSQDSTDTQYF.